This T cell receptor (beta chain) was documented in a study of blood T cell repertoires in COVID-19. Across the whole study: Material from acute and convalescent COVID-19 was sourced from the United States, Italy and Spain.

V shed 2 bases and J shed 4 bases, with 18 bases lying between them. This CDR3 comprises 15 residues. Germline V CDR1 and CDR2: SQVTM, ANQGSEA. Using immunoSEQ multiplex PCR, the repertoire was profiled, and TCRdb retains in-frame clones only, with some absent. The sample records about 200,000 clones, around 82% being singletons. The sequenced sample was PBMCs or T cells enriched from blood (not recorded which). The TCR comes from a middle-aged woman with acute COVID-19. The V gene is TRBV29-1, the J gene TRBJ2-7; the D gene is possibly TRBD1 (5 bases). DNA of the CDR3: TGCAGCGTTGAATTATTTGCGGTCAGGGATTACGAGCAGTACTTC. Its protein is CSVELFAVRDYEQYF.